The rows below give T cell receptor beta chains drawn from one sample of a study of response to subunit inactivated influenza vaccine. TCRdb analysed the RT-PCR reads with MiXCR anew, one entry per CDR3 protein. The table records around 710,000 distinct CDR3 sequences, about 15% of them present only once. The material was PBMCs from blood, obtained roughly 2 weeks before vaccination. These TCRs come from a man in his fifties who received an inactivated influenza vaccine. Both conserved end residues are trimmed from each CDR3. Each record gives: V gene, CDR3 length, clone size, CDR3 protein. The listing skips clone size in some rows; elsewhere it reads once, few, many or a size class.

TRBV6-2/TRBV6-3 | 13 | many | ASSYSGAPYNEQF
TRBV20-1 | 11 | . | SGWVGISYEQY
TRBV7-9 | 10 | . | AGDRAGTEAF
TRBV12-3/TRBV12-4 | 13 | . | ASSLSLGFAETQY
TRBV4-2 | 15 | . | ASSQGYGTGPPDTQY
TRBV29-1 | 10 | many | SVKVLTDTQY
TRBV7-6 | 15 | . | ASSLAPAHSGDSPLH
TRBV29-1 | 10 | . | SVERAWDTQY
TRBV20-1 | 11 | few | SASSGQINEQF
TRBV4-2 | 14 | many | ASSQWEGGNTDTQY
TRBV6-1 | 11 | . | ASRWNEPNEQF
TRBV28 | 13 | few | ASSFAGTRYNEQF
TRBV20-1 | 13 | few | SARDHRGGGYGYT
TRBV5-5 | 13 | few | ASSPTGTAAYEQY
TRBV20-1 | 11 | few | SGSSGRAGEQY
TRBV7-2 | 15 | many | ASSLVEVQSSGNTIY
TRBV29-1 | 13 | few | SVESIAAGTDTQY
TRBV28 | 12 | . | ASSRLAFYNEQF
TRBV20-1 | 12 | few | SATPGAAINEQF
TRBV7-9 | 13 | many | ASSLLASSTDTQY
TRBV28 | 12 | . | ASSFGTGSGEQY
TRBV2 | 14 | . | ASSEAPSARNTEAF
TRBV6-2/TRBV6-3 | 12 | . | ASSYWDITDTQY
TRBV5-5 | 14 | . | ASSLEGQGNTGELF
TRBV7-2 | 15 | few | ASSFPGAGAAYNEQF
TRBV24-1 | 13 | . | ASSDTGTDPRKQY
TRBV4-1 | 11 | . | ASSQPGGYGYT
TRBV7-9 | 14 | . | ASSLAIGPVEETQY
TRBV14 | 11 | . | ASSPGTVGGAF
TRBV12-3/TRBV12-4 | 11 | few | ASSLEGVETQY
TRBV12-3/TRBV12-4 | 13 | . | ASSSGFLSTDTQY
TRBV4-3 | 14 | few | ASSQGVSRDNSPLH
TRBV19 | 13 | . | ASSMVLALAYEQY
TRBV11-2 | 13 | few | ASSLGSGGLETQY
TRBV6-2/TRBV6-3 | 12 | many | ASSPTPPADTQY
TRBV7-9 | 12 | . | ASSSLRVGAPLH